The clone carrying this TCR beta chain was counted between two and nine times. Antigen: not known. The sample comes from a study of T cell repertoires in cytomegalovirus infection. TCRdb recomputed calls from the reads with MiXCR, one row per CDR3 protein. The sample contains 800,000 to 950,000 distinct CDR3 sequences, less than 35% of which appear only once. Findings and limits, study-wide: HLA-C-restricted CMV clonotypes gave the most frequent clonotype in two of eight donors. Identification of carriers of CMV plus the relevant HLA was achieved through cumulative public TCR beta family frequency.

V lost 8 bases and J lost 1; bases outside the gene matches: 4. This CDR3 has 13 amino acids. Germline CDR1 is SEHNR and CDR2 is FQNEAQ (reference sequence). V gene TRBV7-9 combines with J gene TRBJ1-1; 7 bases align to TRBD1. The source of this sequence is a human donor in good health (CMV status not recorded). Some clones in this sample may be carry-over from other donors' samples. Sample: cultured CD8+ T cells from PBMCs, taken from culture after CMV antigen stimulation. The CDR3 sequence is CASFPGGNTEAFF. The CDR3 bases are TGTGCCAGCTTTCCAGGGGGGAACACTGAAGCTTTCTTT.